The text below deals with one TCR beta chain. The antigen is not known. The data originate from a study of blood T cells in healthy people across ages. Broader study findings: Long-lived donors exceeded aged donors in naive CD4+ cells and diversity.

Germline lookup yields CDR1 MNHEY and CDR2 SVGEGT. V dropped 2 bases and J dropped 0 bases, with 10 bases sitting between them. The CDR3 runs to 16 residues. For the second PCR, which ran for 7 to 11 cycles, a sample-barcoded 5' primer and a J-beta primer mix were used. Via MiXCR, TCRdb re-called the 5' RACE reads, giving one row per CDR3 protein. The table includes nearly 1 million distinct CDR3 sequences, roughly half detected once. The sample taken for sequencing was blood. The chain is built from TRBV6-2 or TRBV6-3 and TRBJ1-4; D is ambiguous. The sequence was obtained from an older woman in good health. Here the CDR3 reads CASSYLLGATNEKLFF. The CDR3 DNA is TGTGCCAGCAGTTACCTCCTCGGAGCAACTAATGAAAAACTGTTTTTT.